This is a list of T cell receptor beta chains from one sample in a study of cytomegalovirus exposure and HLA in healthy donors. TCRdb's copy holds only in-frame clones and misses some; the assay was immunoSEQ multiplex PCR. Of around 70,000 clones in the sample, less than 80% are singletons; the top ten hold around 9.3%. Source material: PBMCs. All receptors derive from a woman aged 40 to 50 in good health and CMV-seropositive. The CDR3 runs from the conserved cysteine through the conserved F or W. D genes are given only for firm matches. Only part of the rows carry a size: once, few, many, or a class if the clone is expanded.

d_gene: TRBD2
v_gene: TRBV10-3
abundance: NA
j_gene: TRBJ2-7
CDR3nt: TGTGCCATCAGGCCCGCCGGGACTAGCGGATCCTACGAGCAGTACTTC
CDR3aa: CAIRPAGTSGSYEQYF

d_gene: TRBD1
v_gene: TRBV7-2
abundance: NA
j_gene: TRBJ2-7
CDR3nt: TGTGCCAGCAGCACATCGACAGGGTACGCCTACGAGCAGTACTTC
CDR3aa: CASSTSTGYAYEQYF

d_gene: NA
v_gene: TRBV4-1
abundance: NA
j_gene: TRBJ2-5
CDR3nt: TGCGCCAGCAGCCAAGATCTCCGGGTGCAAGAGACCCAGTACTTC
CDR3aa: CASSQDLRVQETQYF

d_gene: NA
v_gene: TRBV7-9
abundance: NA
j_gene: TRBJ2-1
CDR3nt: TGTGCCAGCAGCCTGACACTTAAATCCTACAATGAGCAGTTCTTC
CDR3aa: CASSLTLKSYNEQFF

d_gene: NA
v_gene: TRBV2
abundance: NA
j_gene: TRBJ1-5
CDR3nt: TGTGCCAGCAGCGCCCCGCCGGAGGGACAGCCCCAGCATTTT
CDR3aa: CASSAPPEGQPQHF

d_gene: TRBD1
v_gene: TRBV5-1
abundance: NA
j_gene: TRBJ2-3
CDR3nt: TGCGCCAGCGGACAGGGGGCGGGAGATACGCAGTATTTT
CDR3aa: CASGQGAGDTQYF

d_gene: NA
v_gene: TRBV4-1
abundance: few
j_gene: TRBJ1-1
CDR3nt: TGCGCCAGCAGACTCGGGCGGGGGATTATCACTGAAGCTTTCTTT
CDR3aa: CASRLGRGIITEAFF

d_gene: TRBD1
v_gene: TRBV27
abundance: NA
j_gene: TRBJ2-7
CDR3nt: TGTGCCAGCAGTAAACGACAGGGGGGAAGCGAGCAGTACTTC
CDR3aa: CASSKRQGGSEQYF

d_gene: NA
v_gene: TRBV18
abundance: NA
j_gene: TRBJ2-1
CDR3nt: TGTGCCAGCTCACCAGGGCGGGATTACAATGAGCAGTTCTTC
CDR3aa: CASSPGRDYNEQFF

d_gene: NA
v_gene: TRBV27
abundance: NA
j_gene: TRBJ1-1
CDR3nt: TGTGCCAGCAGTCAAAGGAGTAGCCCTAGAACTGAAGCTTTCTTT
CDR3aa: CASSQRSSPRTEAFF

d_gene: NA
v_gene: TRBV28
abundance: NA
j_gene: TRBJ1-1
CDR3nt: TGTGCCAGCAGTATACAGGGTCTCGTCGAAGCTTTCTTT
CDR3aa: CASSIQGLVEAFF

d_gene: NA
v_gene: TRBV18
abundance: NA
j_gene: TRBJ2-7
CDR3nt: TGTGCCAGCTCACCCTCGGGATCCTACGAGCAGTACTTC
CDR3aa: CASSPSGSYEQYF

d_gene: NA
v_gene: TRBV21-1
abundance: few
j_gene: TRBJ2-5
CDR3nt: TGTGCCAGCAGCCCAACCCGGACTAGCGGGGGTTTTGAGACCCAGTACTTC
CDR3aa: CASSPTRTSGGFETQYF

d_gene: NA
v_gene: TRBV2
abundance: NA
j_gene: TRBJ2-3
CDR3nt: TGTGCCAGCTCGGGGGATTACACAGATACGCAGTATTTT
CDR3aa: CASSGDYTDTQYF

d_gene: NA
v_gene: TRBV5-1
abundance: NA
j_gene: TRBJ1-1
CDR3nt: TGCGCCAGCAGCCGGGGTGGGAACACTGAAGCTTTCTTT
CDR3aa: CASSRGGNTEAFF

d_gene: NA
v_gene: TRBV6-5
abundance: NA
j_gene: TRBJ1-2
CDR3nt: TGTGCCAGCAGTCCCCGGGAGGGGCCCACCGACTACACCTTC
CDR3aa: CASSPREGPTDYTF

d_gene: NA
v_gene: TRBV7-6
abundance: NA
j_gene: TRBJ1-4
CDR3nt: TGTGCCAGCAGCTTGGGAGGGTACGAAAAACTGTTTTTT
CDR3aa: CASSLGGYEKLFF